This T cell receptor beta chain originates from a study of blood T cells in healthy people across ages. Study overall: The capture of about one barcoded beta molecule per two T cells was achieved by template switching. The study's findings and limits: Measured against age, TCR beta diversity per million T cells decreased in a roughly linear manner.

A second about 6 to 12 cycle PCR used barcoded and J-beta primers. TCRdb reanalysed the 5' RACE reads using MiXCR and keeps one entry per CDR3 protein. The sample has fewer than 1.5 million distinct CDR3 sequences; 42% are singletons. The V segment lost 4 bases and the J segment 10 bases; nucleotides outside the gene matches: 16. Looked up from germline, CDR1 is LGHDT and CDR2 is YNNKEL (reference sequence). The length of the CDR3 is 17 residues. This clonotype was observed a handful of times. The antigen is not known. This TCR was sampled from a woman under 30 in good health. Sequenced sample: blood. The chain has TRBV3-1 and TRBJ1-6; TRBD1 aligns across 7 bases. The CDR3 loop reads CASSLLLTNRGHSPLHF. The DNA for the CDR3 is TGTGCCAGCAGCCTCCTCCTAACTAACAGGGGCCACTCACCCCTCCACTTT.